The TCR beta chain under discussion was sequenced for a study of T cell repertoires in cytomegalovirus infection. MiXCR was run by TCRdb on the reads, yielding one entry per CDR3 protein. The table shows some 700,000 distinct CDR3 sequences, with approximately 40% occurring only once. Overall study findings and caveats: There were HLA-C-restricted CMV-specific TCR beta clonotypes dominating the ex vivo response. The cumulative frequency of public TCR beta families identified carriers of CMV plus the relevant HLA.

Concerning this clonotype itself: Its antigen is unknown.

Material for sequencing was PBMCs. The receptor was isolated from a human donor in good health (CMV status not recorded). Some clones in this sample may be carry-over from other donors' samples.

The CDR3 sequence: CASRPGGIAYGYTF. DNA for the CDR3: TGTGCCAGCAGGCCGGGGGGAATTGCTTATGGCTACACCTTC. This sequence joins TRBV2 and TRBJ1-2, with D possibly being TRBD1 (5 bases). The V end lost 6 bases, the J end lost 5 bases, and 16 bases lay between the germline ends. From germline, CDR1 is SNHLY and CDR2 FYNNEI. This CDR3 comprises 14 residues.